Below, 4 T cell receptor beta chains from the same sample are listed, as sequenced in a study of shared clonotypes between healthy human individuals. The table came from immunoSEQ multiplex PCR; TCRdb's copy has only in-frame clones and leaves some out. This sample carries under 550,000 clones, roughly 95% of them seen once, and the ten largest clones take 0.06%. Sequenced sample: naive CD4+ T cells sorted from blood. Indicated subset: CD45RA+ positively selected. Receptors were obtained from a young woman in good health.

The chain joins TRBV5-4 to TRBJ2-2; D is possibly TRBD1 (6 bases). V dropped 3 bases and J dropped 5 bases, with 17 bases sitting between them. CDR3 length: 16 amino acids. The V gene's germline CDR1 is SGHNT and CDR2 YYREEE (reference sequence). CDR3 coding DNA: TGTGCCAGCAGCTCCCCGCCCAGGGGTGGGACCGGGGAGCTGTTTTTT. Its translation: CASSSPPRGGTGELFF.

The V call is TRBV18, the J call TRBJ2-7, with D possibly matching TRBD1 (5 bases). CDR3 length: 16 amino acids. Trimming took off 4 bases at V and 2 bases at J, with 18 bases between the two ends. CDR1 KGHSH and CDR2 LQKENI come from the germline V gene. Written as DNA, the CDR3 is TGTGCCAGCTCACAGGATCAGGGAACCACCGCCTACGAGCAGTACTTC. As protein: CASSQDQGTTAYEQYF.

V usage is TRBV25-1 and J usage is TRBJ2-4; D is possibly TRBD1 (6 bases). Germline lookup yields CDR1 MGHDK and CDR2 SYGVNS. This CDR3 has 14 amino acids. The V and J ends lost 1 base and 8 bases respectively, with 12 bases between them. The CDR3 protein is CASSELSKGDIQYF. The CDR3 DNA reads TGTGCCAGCAGTGAATTGTCAAAGGGGGACATTCAGTACTTC.

The rearrangement uses TRBV7-6 and TRBJ2-1; TRBD1 might be the D (6 bases). Per germline, CDR1 SGHVS and CDR2 FNYEAQ. The V end lost 7 bases, the J end lost 4 bases, and 8 bases lay between the germline ends. This CDR3 has 12 amino acids. The CDR3 region has the DNA TGTGCCAGCACCGACAGGTACAATGAGCAGTTCTTC. As protein: CASTDRYNEQFF.